This TCR beta chain was sequenced during a study of OX40 agonist ivuxolimab in advanced cancers. Background on the study: Patients took ivuxolimab, an agonistic anti-OX40 (CD134) antibody. The study gave patients intravenous ivuxolimab at 0.01 to 10 mg/kg every 2 weeks. Study observations and caveats: Normalized T-cell clonal expansion was also low in some nonresponders.

Produced via immunoSEQ multiplex PCR; TCRdb's table is partial and in-frame only. The table includes about 73,000 clones, about 85% detected once. Concerning this clone: Its matching antigen is unknown.

From germline, CDR1 is LGHNA and CDR2 YNFKEQ. The CDR3 contains 14 residues. V was cut by 4 bases and J by 0 bases, with 9 bases left in between. The rearrangement uses TRBV4-2 and TRBJ1-1; D is unresolved. The receptor comes from an adult with an advanced solid tumor such as melanoma, head and neck, liver or kidney cancer. The material was CD4+ or CD8+ T cells sorted from blood, obtained in a trial of the OX40 agonist ivuxolimab. CDR3: CASSPEVMNTEAFF. CDR3 coding DNA: TGTGCCAGCAGCCCAGAGGTGATGAACACTGAAGCTTTCTTT.